Below are 17 T cell receptor beta chains sequenced from a single sample in a study of human T cells and chemical hapten exposure. Stated time point: patch test 1, 2 weeks after DPC sensitization. As to treatment: therapeutic diphenylcyclopropenone sensitization with weekly scalp DPC. Each CDR3 protein gets one entry after TCRdb re-called the RACE reads with MiXCR. This table holds 84,000 or so distinct CDR3 sequences, roughly a tenth found once. The sequences come from whole blood, collected in connection with sensitization to the hapten diphenylcyclopropenone (DPC). These receptors were obtained from a man in his forties or fifties with alopecia areata. Some clones in this sample may be carry-over from other donors' samples.

This clonotype occurred many times. This chain connects TRBV7-9 to TRBJ2-5; D is unclear. The germline V gene has CDR1 SEHNR and CDR2 FQNEAQ (reference sequence). The ends were cut back, 0 bases at V and 0 bases at J, with 5 bases in the middle. This CDR3 spans 14 amino acids. The CDR3 coding sequence is TGTGCCAGCAGCTTAGCAATTAACCAAGAGACCCAGTACTTC. It translates to CASSLAINQETQYF.

This clonotype was found a few times. CDR3 in amino acids: CAISERTSGKADTQYF. The CDR3 DNA reads TGTGCCATCAGTGAACGGACTAGCGGGAAGGCAGATACGCAGTATTTT. The chain uses TRBV10-3 and TRBJ2-3; 12 bases line up with TRBD2. The CDR3 loop spans 16 amino acids. CDR1 is ENHRY, CDR2 SYGVKD, per germline. Trimming at V came to 3 bases and at J to 4 bases, leaving 5 bases not matched to a gene.

This clonotype was seen a few times. V and J are TRBV29-1 and TRBJ2-3; D gene ambiguous. V lost 4 bases to trimming and J lost 2 bases, with 13 bases between them. Germline V gene sequence: CDR1 SQVTM, CDR2 ANQGSEA. The CDR3 covers 14 residues. CDR3 DNA sequence: TGCAGCGTTGGAAATCTGGGTTTCACAGATACGCAGTATTTT. This sequence encodes CSVGNLGFTDTQYF.

This clonotype was seen many times. The chain combines TRBV6-5 with TRBJ2-7; 10 positions match TRBD2. This CDR3 comprises 17 residues. J lost 9 bases, V lost 0 bases, and 14 bases had no gene match. The germline gives CDR1 MNHEY, CDR2 SVGAGI. CDR3 in DNA: TGTGCCAGCAGTTACTCTTTTGCGGCTAGCGGGAGTACTGGGCAGTACTTC. This gives the protein CASSYSFAASGSTGQYF.

This clonotype was detected a few times. V usage is TRBV4-2 and J usage is TRBJ1-2; a possible D gene is TRBD1 (5 bases). Deletions cut 0 bases from V and 0 bases from J, with 11 bases between. CDR1 is LGHNA, CDR2 YNFKEQ, per germline. The length of the CDR3 is 16 residues. The CDR3 DNA reads TGTGCCAGCAGCCAAGATCGTCAGGGATCTAACTATGGCTACACCTTC. Amino acid sequence: CASSQDRQGSNYGYTF.

Only a few counts were recorded for this clonotype. The chain carries TRBV6-6 and TRBJ2-4; the D gene is possibly TRBD2 (6 bases). Per germline, CDR1 MNHNY and CDR2 SVGAGI (reference sequence). CDR3 length: 18 amino acids. V shed 0 bases and J shed 3 bases, with 18 bases lying between them. Here the CDR3 DNA reads TGTGCCAGCAGTTACTCGACGCCTACTAGCAGATACAAAAACATTCAGTACTTC. Translating it yields CASSYSTPTSRYKNIQYF.

This clonotype was seen only a few times. J is TRBJ2-5 and V is TRBV2, with TRBD2 identical over 9 bases. Trimming took 8 bases from V and 7 from J; bases not matched to a gene: 11. The CDR3 sequence is 14 residues long. The germline V gene has CDR1 SNHLY and CDR2 FYNNEI. CDR3 sequence (DNA): TGTGCCAGCTACGATAGCGGGAGCTCTGGGACCCAGTACTTC. Translated: CASYDSGSSGTQYF.

CDR3 DNA: TGTGCCAGCAGCTTGGCCCCGGGCCGCGAGCAGTACTTC. Translation: CASSLAPGREQYF. The V and J genes are TRBV5-6 and TRBJ2-7; no definite D call. In germline, CDR1 is SGHDT, CDR2 YYEEEE. The CDR3 extends over 13 amino acids. The ends were cut back, 0 bases at V and 6 bases at J, with 10 bases in the middle.

In its sample, this clonotype was seen a few times. The CDR3 is CASSSRGIAGESDTQYF. CDR3 in DNA: TGTGCCAGCAGCTCCCGGGGGATAGCGGGAGAGTCAGATACGCAGTATTTT. V gene TRBV7-2 combines with J gene TRBJ2-3; 9 bases line up with TRBD2. This CDR3 spans 17 amino acids. V shed 4 bases, J shed 4 bases, and the junction held 12 bases outside the gene matches. Per germline, CDR1 SGHTA and CDR2 FQGNSA.

There are a few counts of this clonotype. This chain links TRBV2 with TRBJ2-1; D may be TRBD1 or TRBD2 (5 bases each). V was shortened by 6 bases and J by 6 bases, with 15 bases between the two germline ends. CDR1 is SNHLY and CDR2 is FYNNEI in the germline V gene. The CDR3 is made up of 14 amino acids. The chain's CDR3 is CASRGDLTGNEQFF. The CDR3 nucleotides read TGTGCCAGCAGAGGGGACCTGACCGGCAATGAGCAGTTCTTC.

This clonotype occurred many times. Its ends do not fully match the called genes, so a read error is possible. V and J are TRBV7-7 and TRBJ2-3; 9 bases align to TRBD1. The CDR3 is made up of 18 amino acids. Germline V gives CDR1 SSHAT, CDR2 FNYEAQ (reference sequence). The CDR3 region has the DNA TGTGCTAGCAGCTTGGGGACAGGGTACCGAGGGAACACAGATACGCAGTATTTT. Translating gives CASSLGTGYRGNTDTQYF.

This clonotype has at least ten counts. The chain couples TRBV20-1 to TRBJ1-5; 9 bases map to TRBD1. Per the germline V gene, CDR1 is DFQATT and CDR2 is SNEGSKA (reference sequence). The CDR3 length is 15 residues. With V trimmed by 1 base and J by 7 bases, 8 bases remained unmatched. The DNA of the CDR3 is TGCAGTGCTAGAGGACTCACAGGGGGCGGACAGCCCCAGCATTTT. Encoded protein: CSARGLTGGGQPQHF.

This rearrangement joins TRBV2 to TRBJ2-7, with D possibly being TRBD1 (5 bases). V was trimmed by 4 bases and J by 7 bases, leaving 14 bases between them. Germline assignment: CDR1 SNHLY and CDR2 FYNNEI. The CDR3 runs to 13 residues. CDR3 region: CASSVPGPGEQYV. Written as DNA, the CDR3 is TGTGCCAGCAGTGTGCCGGGCCCAGGGGAGCAGTACGTC.

The V gene is TRBV7-2, the J gene TRBJ2-1; 7 bases map to TRBD2. V lost 5 bases, J lost 8 bases, and 15 bases stayed unmatched. This CDR3 has 16 amino acids. CDR1 and CDR2 (germline): SGHTA, FQGNSA. The DNA of the CDR3 is TGTGCCAGCAGCCCCTGGGGTAGCGGGCTTTCCGATGAGCAGTTCTTC. Protein sequence: CASSPWGSGLSDEQFF.

This clonotype was recorded a few times. The chain uses TRBV5-4 and TRBJ1-5, with D possibly matching TRBD1 (5 bases). Trimming pared 6 bases from V and 0 bases from J, leaving 13 bases between. Germline CDR1 and CDR2: SGHNT and YYREEE (reference sequence). This CDR3 spans 15 amino acids. The CDR3 spells CASIWDGLSNQPQHF. The DNA for the CDR3 is TGTGCCAGCATCTGGGACGGACTTAGCAATCAGCCCCAGCATTTT.

This clonotype came up many times. V and J are TRBV5-1 and TRBJ2-3, with 10 bases matching TRBD1. Germline CDR1 SGHRS, CDR2 YFSETQ. The CDR3 extends over 15 amino acids. Germline trimming cut 6 bases from V and 3 bases from J; bases unmatched to any gene: 7. DNA of the CDR3: TGCGCCAGCAAAAACGAGGACAGGGGGACAGATACGCAGTATTTT. It encodes CASKNEDRGTDTQYF.

This clonotype was seen a few times. This sequence joins TRBV5-6 and TRBJ2-7, with 8 bases identical to TRBD2. This CDR3 contains 15 residues. The germline V gene encodes CDR1 SGHDT and CDR2 YYEEEE. Trimming took 2 bases from V and 5 from J; bases not matched to a gene: 9. The CDR3 nucleotides read TGTGCCAGCAGCTTTTTAGCGGGGACGGGGGACGAGCAGTACTTC. Protein product: CASSFLAGTGDEQYF. Full variable domain (missing parts from reference TRBV5-6 and TRBJ2-7): DAGVTQSPTHLIKTRGQQVTLRCSPKSGHDTVSWYQQALGQGPQFIFQYYEEEERQRGNFPDRFSGHQFPNYSSELNVNALLLGDSALYLCASSFLAGTGDEQYFGPGTRLTVT.